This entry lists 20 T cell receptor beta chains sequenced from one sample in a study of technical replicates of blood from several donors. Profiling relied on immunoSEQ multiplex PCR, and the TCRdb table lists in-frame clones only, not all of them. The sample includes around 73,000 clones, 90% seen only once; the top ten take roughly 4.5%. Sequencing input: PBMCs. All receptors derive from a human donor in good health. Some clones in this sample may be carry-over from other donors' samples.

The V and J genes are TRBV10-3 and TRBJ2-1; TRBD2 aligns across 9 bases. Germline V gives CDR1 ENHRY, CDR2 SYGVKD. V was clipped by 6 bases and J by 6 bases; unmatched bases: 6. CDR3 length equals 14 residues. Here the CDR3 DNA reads TGTGCCATCAGAGGGCGGGGGGGCTTCAATGAGCAGTTCTTC. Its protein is CAIRGRGGFNEQFF.

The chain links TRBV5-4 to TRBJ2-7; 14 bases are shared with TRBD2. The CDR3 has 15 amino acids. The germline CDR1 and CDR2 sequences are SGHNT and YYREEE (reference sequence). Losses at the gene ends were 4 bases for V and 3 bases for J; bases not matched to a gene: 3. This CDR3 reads CASSLGTSGSYEQYF. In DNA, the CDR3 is TGTGCCAGCAGCCTCGGGACTAGCGGGAGCTACGAGCAGTACTTC.

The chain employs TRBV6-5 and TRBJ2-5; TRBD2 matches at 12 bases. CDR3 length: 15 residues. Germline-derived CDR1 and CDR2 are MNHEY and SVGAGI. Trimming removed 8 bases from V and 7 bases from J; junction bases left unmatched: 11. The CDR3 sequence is CASRNLAGGPGTQYF. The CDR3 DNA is TGTGCCAGCCGAAACCTAGCGGGAGGGCCTGGGACCCAGTACTTC.

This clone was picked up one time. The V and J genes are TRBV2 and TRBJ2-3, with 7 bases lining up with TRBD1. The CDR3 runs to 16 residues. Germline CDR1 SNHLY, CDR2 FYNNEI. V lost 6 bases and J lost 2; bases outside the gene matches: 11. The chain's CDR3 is CASRLTGLLITDTQYF. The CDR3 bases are TGTGCCAGCAGGTTGACAGGGCTACTGATCACAGATACGCAGTATTTT.

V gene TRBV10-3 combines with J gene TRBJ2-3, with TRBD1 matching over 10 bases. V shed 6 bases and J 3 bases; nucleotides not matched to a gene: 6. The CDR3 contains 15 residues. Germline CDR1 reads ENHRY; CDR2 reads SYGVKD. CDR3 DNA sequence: TGTGCCATCAGCAGGGGGACAGGGGCAACAGATACGCAGTATTTT. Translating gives CAISRGTGATDTQYF.

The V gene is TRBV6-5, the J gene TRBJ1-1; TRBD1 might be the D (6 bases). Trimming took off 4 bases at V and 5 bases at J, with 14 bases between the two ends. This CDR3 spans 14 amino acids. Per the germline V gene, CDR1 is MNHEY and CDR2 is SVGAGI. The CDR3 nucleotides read TGTGCCAGCAGTTCCCCAGGGGAGGGAACTGAAGCTTTCTTT. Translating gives CASSSPGEGTEAFF.

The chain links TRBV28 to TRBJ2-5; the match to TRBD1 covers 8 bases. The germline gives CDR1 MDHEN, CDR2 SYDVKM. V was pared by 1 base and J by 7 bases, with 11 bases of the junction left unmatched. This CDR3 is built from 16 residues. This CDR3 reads CASSLLQGAQVGTQYF. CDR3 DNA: TGTGCCAGCAGTTTATTGCAGGGGGCGCAGGTGGGGACCCAGTACTTC. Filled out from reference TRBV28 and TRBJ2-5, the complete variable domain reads DVKVTQSSRYLVKRTGEKVFLECVQDMDHENMFWYRQDPGLGLRLIYFSYDVKMKEKGDIPEGYSVSREKKERFSLILESASTNQTSMYLCASSLLQGAQVGTQYFGPGTRLLVL.

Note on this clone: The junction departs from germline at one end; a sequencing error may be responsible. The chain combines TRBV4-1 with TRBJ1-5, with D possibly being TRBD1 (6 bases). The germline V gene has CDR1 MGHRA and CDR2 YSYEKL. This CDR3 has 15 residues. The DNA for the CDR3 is TGCGCCAGCAGACAAGAAGCGGGGGCGAATCAGCCCCAGCATTTT. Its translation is CASRQEAGANQPQHF.

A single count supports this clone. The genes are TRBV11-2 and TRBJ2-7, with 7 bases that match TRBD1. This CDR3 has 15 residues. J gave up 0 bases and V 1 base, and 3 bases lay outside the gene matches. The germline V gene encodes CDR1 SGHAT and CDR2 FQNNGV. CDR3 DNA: TGTGCCAGCAGCTTAGTTCCAGGGGGCTCCTACGAGCAGTACTTC. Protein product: CASSLVPGGSYEQYF.

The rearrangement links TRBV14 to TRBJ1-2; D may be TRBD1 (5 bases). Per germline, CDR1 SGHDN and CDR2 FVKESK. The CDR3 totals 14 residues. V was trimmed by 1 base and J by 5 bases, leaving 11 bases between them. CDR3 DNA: TGTGCCAGCAGCCAAGCCGGGCCAGGGTATGGCTACACCTTC. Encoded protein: CASSQAGPGYGYTF. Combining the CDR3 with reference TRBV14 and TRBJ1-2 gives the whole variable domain EAGVTQFPSHSVIEKGQTVTLRCDPISGHDNLYWYRRVMGKEIKFLLHFVKESKQDESGMPNNRFLAERTGGTYSTLKVQPAELEDSGVYFCASSQAGPGYGYTFGSGTRLTVV.

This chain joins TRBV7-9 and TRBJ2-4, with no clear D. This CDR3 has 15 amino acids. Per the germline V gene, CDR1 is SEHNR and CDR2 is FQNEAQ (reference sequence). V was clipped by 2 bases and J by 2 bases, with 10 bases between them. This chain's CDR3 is CASSLSVVTKNIQYF. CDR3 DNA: TGTGCCAGCAGCTTATCGGTAGTCACCAAAAACATTCAGTACTTC. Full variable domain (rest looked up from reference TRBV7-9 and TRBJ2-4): DTGVSQNPRHKITKRGQNVTFRCDPISEHNRLYWYRQTLGQGPEFLTYFQNEAQLEKSRLLSDRFSAERPKGSFSTLEIQRTEQGDSAMYLCASSLSVVTKNIQYFGAGTRLSVL.

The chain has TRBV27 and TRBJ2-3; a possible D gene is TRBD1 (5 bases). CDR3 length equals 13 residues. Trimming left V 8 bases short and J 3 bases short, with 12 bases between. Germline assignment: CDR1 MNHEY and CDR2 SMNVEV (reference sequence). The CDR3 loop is CASLNRRTDTQYF. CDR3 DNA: TGTGCCAGCCTCAACAGGCGGACAGATACGCAGTATTTT.

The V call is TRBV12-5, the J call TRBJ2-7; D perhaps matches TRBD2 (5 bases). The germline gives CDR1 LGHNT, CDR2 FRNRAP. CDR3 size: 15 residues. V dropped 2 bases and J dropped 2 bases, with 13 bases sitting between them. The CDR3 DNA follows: TGTGCTAGTGGTTTGCTCGGACTGGCGACCTACGAGCAGTACTTC. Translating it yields CASGLLGLATYEQYF.

The CDR3 nucleotides read TGTGCCAGTAGGGAGACGGACTGGAACTCCTACGAGCAGTACTTC. Protein product: CASRETDWNSYEQYF. V is TRBV19 and J is TRBJ2-7; TRBD2 might be the D (5 bases). This CDR3 is built from 15 residues. CDR1 is LNHDA, CDR2 SQIVND, per germline (reference sequence). V lost 6 bases and J lost 0, with 15 bases in between.

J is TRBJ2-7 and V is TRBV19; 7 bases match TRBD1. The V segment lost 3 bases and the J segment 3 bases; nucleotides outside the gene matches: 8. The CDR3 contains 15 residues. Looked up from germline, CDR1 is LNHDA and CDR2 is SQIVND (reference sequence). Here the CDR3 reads CASSIRQGRVYEQYF. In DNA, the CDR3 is TGTGCCAGTAGTATTAGACAGGGTAGGGTCTACGAGCAGTACTTC.

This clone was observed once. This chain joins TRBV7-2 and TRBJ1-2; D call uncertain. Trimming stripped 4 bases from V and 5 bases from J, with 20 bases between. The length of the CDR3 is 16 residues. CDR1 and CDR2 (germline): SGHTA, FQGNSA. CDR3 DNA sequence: TGTGCCAGCAGCTCCCCTGGTCTCGGCGGTACATATGGCTACACCTTC. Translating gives CASSSPGLGGTYGYTF.

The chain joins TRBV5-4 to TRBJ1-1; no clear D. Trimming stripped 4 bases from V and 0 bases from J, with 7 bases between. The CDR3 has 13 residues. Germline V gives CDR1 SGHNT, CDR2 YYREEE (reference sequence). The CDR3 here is CASSQILNTEAFF. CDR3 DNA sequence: TGTGCCAGCAGCCAGATACTGAACACTGAAGCTTTCTTT.

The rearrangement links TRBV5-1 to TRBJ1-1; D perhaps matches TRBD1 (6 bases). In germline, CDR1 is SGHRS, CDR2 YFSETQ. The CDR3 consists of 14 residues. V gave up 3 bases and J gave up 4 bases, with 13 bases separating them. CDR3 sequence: CASSYRVGSTEAFF. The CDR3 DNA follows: TGCGCCAGCAGCTACAGGGTGGGGAGCACTGAAGCTTTCTTT.

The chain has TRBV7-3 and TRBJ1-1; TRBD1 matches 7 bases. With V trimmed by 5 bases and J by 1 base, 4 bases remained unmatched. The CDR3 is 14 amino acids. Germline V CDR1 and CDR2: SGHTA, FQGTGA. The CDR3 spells CASSLTGQNTEAFF. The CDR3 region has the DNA TGTGCCAGCAGCCTGACAGGGCAGAACACTGAAGCTTTCTTT.

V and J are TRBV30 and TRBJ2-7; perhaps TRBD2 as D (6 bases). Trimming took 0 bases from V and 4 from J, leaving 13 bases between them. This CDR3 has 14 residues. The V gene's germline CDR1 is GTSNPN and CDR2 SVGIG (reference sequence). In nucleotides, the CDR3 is TGTGCCTGGAGTGTATGGGGGGTAAGGTACGAGCAGTACTTC. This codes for CAWSVWGVRYEQYF.